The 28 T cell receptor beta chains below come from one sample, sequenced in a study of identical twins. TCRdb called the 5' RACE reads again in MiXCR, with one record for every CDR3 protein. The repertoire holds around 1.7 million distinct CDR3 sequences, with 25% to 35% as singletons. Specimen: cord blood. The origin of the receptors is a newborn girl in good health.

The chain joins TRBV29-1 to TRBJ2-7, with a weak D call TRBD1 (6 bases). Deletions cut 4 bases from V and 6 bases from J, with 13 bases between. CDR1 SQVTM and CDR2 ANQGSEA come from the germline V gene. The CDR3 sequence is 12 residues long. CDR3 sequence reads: CSVGGQGSEQYF. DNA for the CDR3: TGCAGCGTTGGGGGGCAGGGAAGCGAGCAGTACTTC.

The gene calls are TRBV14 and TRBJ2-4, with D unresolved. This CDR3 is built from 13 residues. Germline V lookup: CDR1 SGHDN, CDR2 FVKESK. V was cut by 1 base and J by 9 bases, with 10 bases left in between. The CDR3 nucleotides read TGTGCCAGCAGCCAAGGTCCAGAGAGCATTCAGTACTTC. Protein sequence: CASSQGPESIQYF.

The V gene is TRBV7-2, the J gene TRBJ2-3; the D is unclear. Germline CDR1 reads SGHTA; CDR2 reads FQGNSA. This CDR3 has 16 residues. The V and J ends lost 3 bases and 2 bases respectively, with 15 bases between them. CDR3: CASSLAYGVVTDTQYF. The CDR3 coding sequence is TGTGCCAGCAGCTTGGCTTACGGCGTGGTCACAGATACGCAGTATTTT.

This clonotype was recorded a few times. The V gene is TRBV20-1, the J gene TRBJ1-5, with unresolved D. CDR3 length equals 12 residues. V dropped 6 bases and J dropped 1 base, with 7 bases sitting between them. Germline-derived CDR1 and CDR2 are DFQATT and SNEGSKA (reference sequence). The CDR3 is CSAHRSNQPQHF. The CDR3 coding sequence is TGCAGTGCCCATAGAAGCAATCAGCCCCAGCATTTT.

The CDR3 DNA reads as TGTGCCAGCAGCCTAACAGGGGGCATAGGGACCGGGGAGCTGTTTTTT. It translates to CASSLTGGIGTGELFF. The rearrangement uses TRBV7-2 and TRBJ2-2; 9 nucleotides agree with TRBD1. The V segment lost 5 bases and the J segment 5 bases; nucleotides outside the gene matches: 9. The CDR3 extends over 16 amino acids. Germline V lookup: CDR1 SGHTA, CDR2 FQGNSA.

CDR3 in amino acids: CSVEKTGGQETQFF. The CDR3 DNA reads as TGCAGCGTTGAAAAGACAGGGGGACAAGAGACCCAGTTCTTC. The chain uses TRBV29-1 and TRBJ2-5; 9 bases are shared with TRBD1. Judging by the DNA end, TRBJ2-1 fits better; the J call may be wrong. This CDR3 contains 14 residues. In germline, CDR1 is SQVTM, CDR2 ANQGSEA.

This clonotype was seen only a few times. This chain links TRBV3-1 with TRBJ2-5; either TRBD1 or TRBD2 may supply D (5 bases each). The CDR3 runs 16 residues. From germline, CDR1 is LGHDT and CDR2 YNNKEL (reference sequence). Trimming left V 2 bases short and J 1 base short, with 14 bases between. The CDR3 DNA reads TGTGCCAGCAGCCAATTCGGGACGAGCGCCCAAGAGACCCAGTACTTC. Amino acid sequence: CASSQFGTSAQETQYF.

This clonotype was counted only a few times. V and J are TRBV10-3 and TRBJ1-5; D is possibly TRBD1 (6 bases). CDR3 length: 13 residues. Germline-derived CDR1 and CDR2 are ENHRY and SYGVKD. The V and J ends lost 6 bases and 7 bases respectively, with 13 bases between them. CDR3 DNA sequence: TGTGCCATCAGACAGGGTGGGGGGCAGCCCCAGCATTTT. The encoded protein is CAIRQGGGQPQHF.

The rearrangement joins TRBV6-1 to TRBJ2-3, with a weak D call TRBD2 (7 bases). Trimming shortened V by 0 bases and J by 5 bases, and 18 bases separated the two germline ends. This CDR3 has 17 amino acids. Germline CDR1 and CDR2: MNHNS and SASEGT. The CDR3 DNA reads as TGTGCCAGCAGTGAAGCTTGGGGGCGGGGGAGGAGAGATACGCAGTATTTT. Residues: CASSEAWGRGRRDTQYF.

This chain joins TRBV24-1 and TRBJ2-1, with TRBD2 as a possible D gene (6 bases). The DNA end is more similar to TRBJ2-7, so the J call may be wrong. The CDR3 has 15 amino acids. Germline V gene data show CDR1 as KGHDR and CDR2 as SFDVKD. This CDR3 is CATSGPGLSYNEQYF. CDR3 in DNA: TGTGCCACCAGTGGGCCGGGACTGTCCTACAATGAGCAGTACTTC.

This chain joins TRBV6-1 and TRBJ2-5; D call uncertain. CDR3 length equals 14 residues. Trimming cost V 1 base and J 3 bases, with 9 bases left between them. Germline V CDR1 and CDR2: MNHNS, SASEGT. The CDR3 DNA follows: TGTGCCAGCAGTGAAGATCGGAGCGAAGAGACCCAGTACTTC. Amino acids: CASSEDRSEETQYF.

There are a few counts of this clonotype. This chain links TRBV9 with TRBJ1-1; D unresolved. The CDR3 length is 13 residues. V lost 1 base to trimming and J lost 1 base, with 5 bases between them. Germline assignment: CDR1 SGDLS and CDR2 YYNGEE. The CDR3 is CASSVYANTEAFF. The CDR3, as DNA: TGTGCCAGCAGCGTATATGCGAACACTGAAGCTTTCTTT.

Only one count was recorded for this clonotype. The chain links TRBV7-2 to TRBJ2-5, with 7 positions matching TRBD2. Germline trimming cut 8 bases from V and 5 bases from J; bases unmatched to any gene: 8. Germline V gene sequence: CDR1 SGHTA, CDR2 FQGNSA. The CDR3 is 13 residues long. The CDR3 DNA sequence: TGTGCCAGCGGGCGGGAGCGTACTGAGACCCAGTACTTC. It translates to CASGRERTETQYF.

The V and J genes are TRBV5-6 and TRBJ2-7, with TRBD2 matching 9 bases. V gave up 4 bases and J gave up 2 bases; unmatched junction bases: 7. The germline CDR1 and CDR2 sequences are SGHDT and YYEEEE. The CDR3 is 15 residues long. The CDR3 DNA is TGTGCCAGCAGCGGAACTAGCGGGTTAACCTACGAGCAGTACTTC. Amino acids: CASSGTSGLTYEQYF.

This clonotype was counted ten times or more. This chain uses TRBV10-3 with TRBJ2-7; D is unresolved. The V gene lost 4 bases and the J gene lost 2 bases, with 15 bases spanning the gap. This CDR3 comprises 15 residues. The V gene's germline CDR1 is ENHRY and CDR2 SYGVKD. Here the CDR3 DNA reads TGTGCCATCAGTGTCGCCCTAGGCAGTACCTACGAGCAGTACTTC. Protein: CAISVALGSTYEQYF.

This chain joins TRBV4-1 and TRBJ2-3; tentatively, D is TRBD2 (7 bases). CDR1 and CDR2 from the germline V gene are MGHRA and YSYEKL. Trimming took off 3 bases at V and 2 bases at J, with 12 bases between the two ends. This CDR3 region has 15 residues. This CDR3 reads CASSQGGPLTDTQYF. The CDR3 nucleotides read TGCGCCAGCAGCCAGGGGGGGCCCCTCACAGATACGCAGTATTTT.

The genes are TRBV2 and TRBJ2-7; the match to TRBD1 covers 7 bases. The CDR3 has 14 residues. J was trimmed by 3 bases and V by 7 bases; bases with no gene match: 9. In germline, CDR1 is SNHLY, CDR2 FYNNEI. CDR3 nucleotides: TGTGCCAGCAAGGGAACCGGGGACAGCTACGAGCAGTACTTC. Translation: CASKGTGDSYEQYF.

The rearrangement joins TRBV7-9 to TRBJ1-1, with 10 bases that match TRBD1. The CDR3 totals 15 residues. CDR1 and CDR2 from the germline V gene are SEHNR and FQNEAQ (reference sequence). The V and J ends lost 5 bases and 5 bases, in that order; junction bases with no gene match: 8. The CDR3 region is CASSPGTGAKTEAFF. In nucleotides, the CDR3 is TGTGCCAGCAGCCCCGGGACAGGGGCGAAGACTGAAGCTTTCTTT.

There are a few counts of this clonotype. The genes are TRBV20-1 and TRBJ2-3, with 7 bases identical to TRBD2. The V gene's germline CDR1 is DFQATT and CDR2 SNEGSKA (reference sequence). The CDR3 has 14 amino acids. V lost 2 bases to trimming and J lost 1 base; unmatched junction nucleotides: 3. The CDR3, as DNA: TGCAGTGCTAGAATCCTAGCGGGCACAGATACGCAGTATTTT. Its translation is CSARILAGTDTQYF.

The CDR3 loop is CASSDVLAENTDTQYF. The CDR3 nucleotides are TGTGCCAGCAGTGACGTGCTAGCGGAGAACACAGATACGCAGTATTTT. V gene TRBV2 combines with J gene TRBJ2-3, with 7 bases fitting TRBD2. The V and J ends lost 3 bases and 2 bases, in that order; junction bases with no gene match: 8. The CDR3 spans 16 residues. CDR1 is SNHLY and CDR2 is FYNNEI in the germline V gene.

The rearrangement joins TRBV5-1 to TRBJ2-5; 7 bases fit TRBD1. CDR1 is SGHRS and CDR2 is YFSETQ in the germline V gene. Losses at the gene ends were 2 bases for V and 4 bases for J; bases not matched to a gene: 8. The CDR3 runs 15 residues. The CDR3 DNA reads TGCGCCAGCAGCTTTTCAGGACAGGACCGAGAGACCCAGTACTTC. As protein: CASSFSGQDRETQYF.

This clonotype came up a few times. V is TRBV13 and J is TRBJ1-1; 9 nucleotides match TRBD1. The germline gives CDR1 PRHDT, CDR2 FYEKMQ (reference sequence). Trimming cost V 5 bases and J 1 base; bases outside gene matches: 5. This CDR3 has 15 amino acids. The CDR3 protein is CASSQWGQGNTEAFF. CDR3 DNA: TGTGCCAGCAGCCAGTGGGGACAGGGGAACACTGAAGCTTTCTTT.

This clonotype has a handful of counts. CDR3 in amino acids: CASSQDGGQGRGDTQYF. The CDR3 bases are TGCGCCAGCAGCCAAGATGGGGGACAGGGGAGGGGAGATACGCAGTATTTT. The chain joins TRBV4-1 to TRBJ2-3; the match to TRBD1 covers 10 bases. The CDR3 length is 17 residues. CDR1 MGHRA and CDR2 YSYEKL come from the germline V gene. Trimming at V came to 0 bases and at J to 5 bases, leaving 8 bases not matched to a gene.

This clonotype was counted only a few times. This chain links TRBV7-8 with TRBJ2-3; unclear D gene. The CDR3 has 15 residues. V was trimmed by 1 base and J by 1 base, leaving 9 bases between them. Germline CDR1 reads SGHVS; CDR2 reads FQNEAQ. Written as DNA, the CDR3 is TGTGCCAGCAGCTTAGGACGGTGGGGCACAGATACGCAGTATTTT. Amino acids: CASSLGRWGTDTQYF.

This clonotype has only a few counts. CDR3 nucleotide sequence: TGTGCCAGCAGTCGACTAGCGGGAGACACCTACGAGCAGTACTTC. It is translated as CASSRLAGDTYEQYF. The chain links TRBV6-6 to TRBJ2-4, with TRBD2 identical over 12 bases. The J call is doubtful: the DNA matches TRBJ2-7 better. The CDR3 loop spans 15 amino acids. CDR1 and CDR2 from the germline V gene are MNHNY and SVGAGI (reference sequence).

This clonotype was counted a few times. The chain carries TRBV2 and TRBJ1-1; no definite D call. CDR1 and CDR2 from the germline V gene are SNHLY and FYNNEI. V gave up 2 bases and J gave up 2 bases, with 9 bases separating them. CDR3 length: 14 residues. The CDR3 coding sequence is TGTGCCAGCAGTGAACCCGCGCTAAACACTGAAGCTTTCTTT. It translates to CASSEPALNTEAFF.

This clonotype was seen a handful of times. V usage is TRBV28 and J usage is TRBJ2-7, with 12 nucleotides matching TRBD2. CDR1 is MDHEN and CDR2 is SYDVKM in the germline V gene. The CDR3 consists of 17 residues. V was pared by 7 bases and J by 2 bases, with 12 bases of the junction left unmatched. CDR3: CASITGLAGAIPYEQYF. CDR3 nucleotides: TGTGCCAGCATTACGGGACTAGCGGGTGCTATCCCCTACGAGCAGTACTTC.

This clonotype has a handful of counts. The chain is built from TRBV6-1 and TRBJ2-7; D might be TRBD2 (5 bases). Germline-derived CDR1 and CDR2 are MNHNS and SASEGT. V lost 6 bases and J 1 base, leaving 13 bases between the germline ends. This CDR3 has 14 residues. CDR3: CASRISWTSYEQYF. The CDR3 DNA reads TGTGCCAGCAGGATTAGCTGGACTTCCTACGAGCAGTACTTC.